The clone carrying this T cell receptor (beta chain) was counted only a few times. Its antigen is still unknown. A TCRbeta library incorporating unique molecular identifiers was prepared. TCRdb recomputed calls from the PCR reads with MiXCR, one row per CDR3 protein. The data contain hundreds of thousands of distinct CDR3 sequences, roughly 16% of them singletons. Trimming left V 4 bases short and J 0 bases short, with 13 bases between. The CDR3 has 15 residues. From germline, CDR1 is MNHNS and CDR2 SASEGT. These data are taken from a study of T-cell reconstitution after alpha-beta-depleted transplantation in children. Notes on the study in general: Reportedly, roughly two months post-transplant, alpha-beta T cells arose from several hundred expanded graft clones. It was newly produced T cells that mostly accounted for T-cell counts and diversity one year after transplant. The study traced high day-60 TCRbeta diversity in some patients to surviving recipient T cells and thymic progenitors.

The sequence was obtained from a boy younger than two who had a stem cell transplant for Wiskott-Aldrich syndrome, so the T cells may come from the graft donor. The specimen comprised PBMCs, mostly from graft donor cells, sampled 360 days after TCRalphabeta/CD19-depleted stem cell transplant. The gene calls are TRBV6-1 and TRBJ2-7; tentatively, D is TRBD1 or TRBD2 (6 bases each). The CDR3, as DNA: TGTGCCAGCAGTGTGGGGGGCGCCGGCTCCTACGAGCAGTACTTC. It encodes CASSVGGAGSYEQYF.